This T cell receptor beta chain comes out of a study of radiation and T cells in renal cell carcinoma. Study-level background: Nephrectomy followed 15 Gy stereotactic body radiation by 4 weeks.

The time point here: baseline pretreatment blood. Regarding treatment: 15 Gy SBRT to primary tumor, nephrectomy 4 weeks later. The method was immunoSEQ multiplex PCR; TCRdb's version includes in-frame clones alone and lacks a portion of them. The sample has tens of thousands of clones; 82% are singletons. The sequenced sample was blood, obtained from a patient whose treatment included radiotherapy and nephrectomy. This receptor was obtained from a man in his 60s with renal cell carcinoma.

The DNA of the CDR3 is TGCAGCGTGGGGACGGGGGGCTACGAGCAGTACTTC. It encodes CSVGTGGYEQYF. The chain has TRBV29-1 and TRBJ2-7, with 7 bases aligning to TRBD2. The CDR3 sequence is 12 residues long. Germline V gene lookup returns CDR1 SQVTM and CDR2 ANQGSEA. Trimming removed 6 bases from V and 3 bases from J; junction bases left unmatched: 5.